The 13 T cell receptor beta chains in this list originate from one sample, sequenced in a study of cytomegalovirus exposure and HLA in healthy donors. This PCR relied on a set of 60 Vbeta primers and 13 Jbeta primers. Measured with immunoSEQ multiplex PCR; TCRdb has only the in-frame clones, and not every one. The sample yields around 96,000 clones, approximately 80% seen once. The sequencing sample was made of PBMCs. The receptor set was obtained from a young man in good health and CMV-seronegative.

The chain recombines TRBV5-1 with TRBJ1-5; weak D call: TRBD1 (6 bases). Germline CDR1 is SGHRS and CDR2 is YFSETQ. V lost 0 bases and J lost 5, with 12 bases in between. The CDR3 extends over 15 amino acids. CDR3 DNA: TGCGCCAGCAGCTTGGCGACAGGACCATATCAGCCCCAGCATTTT. This codes for CASSLATGPYQPQHF.

Comments on this clone: Its ends do not fully match the called genes, so a read error is possible. V is TRBV5-8 and J is TRBJ1-4; D not resolved. CDR1 SGHTS and CDR2 YDEGEE come from the germline V gene. The CDR3 length is 18 residues. The CDR3 loop is CASRLGASGRLTNEKLFF. In DNA, the CDR3 is TGTGCCAGCAGGTTGGGCGCATCGGGTAGACTAACTAATGAAAAACTGTTTTTT.

The genes are TRBV9 and TRBJ2-3; TRBD2 agrees at 7 bases. The CDR3 is 16 amino acids. From germline, CDR1 is SGDLS and CDR2 YYNGEE. J was trimmed by 6 bases and V by 6 bases; bases with no gene match: 16. The CDR3 DNA is TGTGCCAGCAACGCGGGGGTAGCAGGACCCTCGGATACGCAGTATTTT. Protein: CASNAGVAGPSDTQYF.

This chain links TRBV15 with TRBJ1-3; D may be TRBD1 (5 bases). The CDR3 contains 16 residues. From germline, CDR1 is LNHNV and CDR2 YYDKDF (reference sequence). With 0 bases removed from V and 9 bases from J, the gap between germline ends came to 18 bases. CDR3 coding DNA: TGTGCCACCAGCAGAGATAGAACAGGCCCCTGGGGCACCATATATTTT. This codes for CATSRDRTGPWGTIYF. Drawing the rest from reference TRBV15 and TRBJ1-3, the complete variable domain is DAMVIQNPRYQVTQFGKPVTLSCSQTLNHNVMYWYQQKSSQAPKLLFHYYDKDFNNEADTPDNFQSRRPNTSFCFLDIRSPGLGDTAMYLCATSRDRTGPWGTIYFGEGSWLTVV.

This sequence joins TRBV4-2 and TRBJ2-5; weak D call: TRBD1 (6 bases). The CDR3 length is 16 residues. CDR1 and CDR2 from the germline V gene are LGHNA and YNFKEQ. Deletions cut 1 base from V and 3 bases from J, with 15 bases between. The chain's CDR3 is CASSQVPGQGKETQYF. CDR3 coding DNA: TGTGCCAGCAGCCAAGTTCCGGGGCAGGGGAAAGAGACCCAGTACTTC.

This chain joins TRBV6-5 and TRBJ2-5; 8 positions agree with TRBD1. The V segment lost 4 bases and the J segment 2 bases; nucleotides outside the gene matches: 9. From germline, CDR1 is MNHEY and CDR2 SVGAGI. This CDR3 has 16 amino acids. The DNA for the CDR3 is TGTGCCAGCAGTTCCTGGACAGGGTTCCAGCAAGAGACCCAGTACTTC. As protein: CASSSWTGFQQETQYF.

V is TRBV5-6 and J is TRBJ1-1; no definite D call. Trimming removed 3 bases at V and 0 bases at J, with 9 bases between. CDR1 and CDR2 (germline): SGHDT, YYEEEE. CDR3 length: 14 residues. DNA of the CDR3: TGTGCCAGCAGCTCTGAGAGGATGAACACTGAAGCTTTCTTT. Protein: CASSSERMNTEAFF.

This chain joins TRBV29-1 and TRBJ1-1; perhaps TRBD1 as D (6 bases). Trimming pared 6 bases from V and 6 bases from J, leaving 14 bases between. The CDR3 is 12 residues long. Germline-derived CDR1 and CDR2 are SQVTM and ANQGSEA. CDR3 residues: CSVQGLYAEAFF. CDR3 sequence (DNA): TGCAGCGTCCAGGGGCTGTACGCTGAAGCTTTCTTT. Drawing the rest from reference TRBV29-1 and TRBJ1-1, the complete variable domain is SAVISQKPSRDICQRGTSLTIQCQVDSQVTMMFWYRQQPGQSLTLIATANQGSEATYESGFVIDKFPISRPNLTFSTLTVSNMSPEDSSIYLCSVQGLYAEAFFGQGTRLTVV.

The chain employs TRBV15 and TRBJ1-5, with D unclear. Germline V lookup: CDR1 LNHNV, CDR2 YYDKDF (reference sequence). The CDR3 loop spans 13 amino acids. Trimming pared 0 bases from V and 8 bases from J, leaving 8 bases between. CDR3 bases: TGTGCCACCAGCAGAGATCTAGAGGAGCCCCAGCATTTT. Amino acids: CATSRDLEEPQHF.

This clone has more than one count but fewer than ten. The chain carries TRBV5-8 and TRBJ2-2, with D possibly TRBD1 on 6 matching bases. In germline, CDR1 is SGHTS, CDR2 YDEGEE. The CDR3 length is 16 residues. Trimming left V 2 bases short and J 0 bases short, with 11 bases between. The CDR3 is CASSFNRVSNTGELFF. The CDR3 bases are TGTGCCAGCAGCTTCAACAGGGTTTCGAACACCGGGGAGCTGTTTTTT.

The chain uses TRBV5-6 and TRBJ1-1; D is perhaps TRBD1 (6 bases). The length of the CDR3 is 17 residues. Germline CDR1 and CDR2: SGHDT and YYEEEE. V was pared by 1 base and J by 2 bases, with 18 bases between. CDR3: CASSLRWLWTANTEAFF. The CDR3 DNA follows: TGTGCCAGCAGCTTGCGCTGGTTGTGGACAGCCAACACTGAAGCTTTCTTT.

The V call is TRBV9, the J call TRBJ2-1; D is perhaps TRBD1 (5 bases). The CDR3 is 14 residues long. The ends were cut back, 2 bases at V and 3 bases at J, with 9 bases in the middle. Per the germline V gene, CDR1 is SGDLS and CDR2 is YYNGEE. The CDR3 DNA follows: TGTGCCAGCAGCGTTAGGCAGGGCTACAATGAGCAGTTCTTC. It specifies CASSVRQGYNEQFF. The variable domain in full, with the rest retrieved from reference TRBV9 and TRBJ2-1, is DSGVTQTPKHLITATGQRVTLRCSPRSGDLSVYWYQQSLDQGLQFLIQYYNGEERAKGNILERFSAQQFPDLHSELNLSSLELGDSALYFCASSVRQGYNEQFFGPGTRLTVL.

Turning to this clone: Within the sample, other DNA sequences also encode this same CDR3. The chain recombines TRBV7-9 with TRBJ2-5; 8 nucleotides line up with TRBD2. V dropped 6 bases and J dropped 2; count of bases not matched to a gene: 11. This CDR3 region has 16 residues. Germline CDR1 SEHNR, CDR2 FQNEAQ (reference sequence). The CDR3 sequence: CASSPGTSLYQETQYF. As DNA, the CDR3 is TGTGCCAGCAGTCCGGGGACTAGTTTGTATCAAGAGACCCAGTACTTC.